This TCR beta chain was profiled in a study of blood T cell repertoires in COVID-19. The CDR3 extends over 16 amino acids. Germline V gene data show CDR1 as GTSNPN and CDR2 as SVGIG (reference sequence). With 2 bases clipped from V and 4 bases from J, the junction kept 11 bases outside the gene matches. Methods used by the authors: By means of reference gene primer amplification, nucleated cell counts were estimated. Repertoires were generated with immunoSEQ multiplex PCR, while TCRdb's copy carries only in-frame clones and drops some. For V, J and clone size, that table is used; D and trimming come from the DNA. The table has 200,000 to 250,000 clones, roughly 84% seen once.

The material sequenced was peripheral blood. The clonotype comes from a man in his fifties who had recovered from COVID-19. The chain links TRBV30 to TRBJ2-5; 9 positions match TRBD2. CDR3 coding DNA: TGTGCCTGGAGTCACTGGGTGGCTAGCGGGACAGAGACCCAGTACTTC. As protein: CAWSHWVASGTETQYF. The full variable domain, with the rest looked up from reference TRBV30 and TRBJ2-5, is SQTIHQWPATLVQPVGSPLSLECTVEGTSNPNLYWYRQAAGRGLQLLFYSVGIGQISSEVPQNLSASRPQDRQFILSSKKLLLSDSGFYLCAWSHWVASGTETQYFGPGTRLLVL.